A single TCR beta chain is shown here with its context. Its antigen is as yet unknown. A read error is possible here, since a much larger clone lies one base away. The sample is drawn from a study of breast tumors, draining lymph nodes, adjacent tissues. Study-wide points: Data only fit, rather than demonstrated, lymph node origin of most tumor T cells. Tumor repertoires ranked between lymph nodes and nontumor tissue in diversity, with V and J gene preferences. Luminal-like breast cancer showed significantly higher tumor–nontumor repertoire similarity than basal-like.

This CDR3 region has 17 residues. V was pared by 5 bases and J by 12 bases, with 29 bases between. Germline V gene data show CDR1 as SGHNT and CDR2 as YENEEA. Axillary draining lymph nodes of breast cancer patients supplied the node samples. TCRdb re-analysed the multiplex PCR reads in MiXCR, keeping a single row per CDR3 protein. The table lists 200,000 to 300,000 distinct CDR3 sequences, roughly 31% of them singletons, with roughly 1.1% in the top ten. The genes are TRBV11-3 and TRBJ2-1; D unresolved. The TCR originated in a female donor with breast cancer. Some clones in this sample may be carry-over from other donors' samples. Sample: axillary lymph node tissue. CDR3 bases: TGTGCCAGCAGCCACGGTAAAACTACCGGCACTGGGGAACGGCAGTTCTTC. Translating gives CASSHGKTTGTGERQFF.